One and the same sample provided the 21 T cell receptor beta chains below, sequenced in a study of T cells in tumors after PD-1 blockade. The assay was immunoSEQ multiplex PCR, and TCRdb's table has in-frame clones only and misses some. The data show 7,000 to 8,500 clones, roughly 60% seen once. The time point here: second of two post-therapy site-matched biopsies two to three months apart. Sequences were derived from tumor tissue, sampled after anti-PD-1 treatment. The receptor set was obtained from a human donor with basal cell carcinoma.

The V call is TRBV6-1, the J call TRBJ1-1; 9 bases match TRBD1. V gave up 6 bases and J gave up 5 bases; unmatched junction bases: 10. This CDR3 comprises 15 residues. Germline V gene lookup returns CDR1 MNHNS and CDR2 SASEGT. CDR3 sequence: CASSLQTGGGTEAFF. The CDR3 DNA is TGTGCCAGCAGCCTACAGACAGGGGGTGGTACTGAAGCTTTCTTT.

The V gene is TRBV28, the J gene TRBJ2-5; D gene unclear. Trimming removed 6 bases from V and 5 bases from J, with 13 bases in between. CDR1 is MDHEN and CDR2 is SYDVKM in the germline V gene. The CDR3 has 13 amino acids. In nucleotides, the CDR3 is TGTGCCAGCAGCTGGACCTCTATGGAGACCCAGTACTTC. Amino acid sequence: CASSWTSMETQYF.

This chain links TRBV6-5 with TRBJ2-7; 10 bases agree with TRBD1. With V trimmed by 0 bases and J by 4 bases, 3 bases remained unmatched. Germline CDR1 and CDR2: MNHEY and SVGAGI. The CDR3 runs 15 residues. For the CDR3, the DNA is TGTGCCAGCAGTTACTCCGGGGGACAGGGGTACGAGCAGTACTTC. Its protein product is CASSYSGGQGYEQYF.

The rearrangement joins TRBV6-4 to TRBJ2-3, with D hard to call. This CDR3 has 13 amino acids. The germline gives CDR1 MRHNA, CDR2 SNTAGT. Trimming removed 3 bases from V and 3 bases from J, with 7 bases in between. Written as DNA, the CDR3 is TGTGCCAGCAGTGAGATGGGAACAGATACGCAGTATTTT. It translates to CASSEMGTDTQYF.

The CDR3 is CASNVQGPNSPLHF. The CDR3 DNA follows: TGTGCCAGCAACGTACAGGGGCCCAATTCACCCCTCCACTTT. J is TRBJ1-6 and V is TRBV27; 7 bases match TRBD1. Germline V gene lookup returns CDR1 MNHEY and CDR2 SMNVEV (reference sequence). The CDR3 is 14 residues long. Unmatched junction bases numbered 7, after V lost 7 bases and J lost 7 bases.

This clone rates as medium-sized (0.01 to 0.1%). This chain links TRBV9 with TRBJ1-2; TRBD1 agrees at 9 bases. After removal of 3 bases from V and 8 bases from J, the junction contained 8 bases not matched to a gene. Germline V CDR1 and CDR2: SGDLS, YYNGEE. This CDR3 region has 14 residues. This CDR3 is CASSGGDRARGYTF. The CDR3 region has the DNA TGTGCCAGCAGCGGCGGGGACAGGGCGAGGGGCTACACCTTC.

This chain connects TRBV6-5 to TRBJ1-5, with 8 bases identical to TRBD1. Germline CDR1 is MNHEY and CDR2 is SVGAGI. The CDR3 is 14 residues long. J lost 2 bases, V lost 6 bases, and 3 bases had no gene match. CDR3: CASRLTGGNQPQHF. Here the CDR3 DNA reads TGTGCCAGCAGGCTGACAGGGGGCAATCAGCCCCAGCATTTT.

This clone appeared once. The chain links TRBV21-1 to TRBJ2-7. TRBV21-1 is a recognized pseudogene. The length of the CDR3 is 15 residues. The CDR3 loop is CASSKAPCTDYEQYF. The CDR3 DNA reads TGTGCCAGCAGCAAAGCGCCTTGCACCGACTACGAGCAGTACTTC.

V is TRBV6-1 and J is TRBJ2-7, with a weak D call TRBD2 (6 bases). This CDR3 region has 17 residues. Trimming stripped 3 bases from V and 0 bases from J, with 18 bases between. CDR1 is MNHNS, CDR2 SASEGT, per germline. The CDR3 protein is CASSDRARSGSSYEQYF. CDR3 nucleotides: TGTGCCAGCAGTGATAGGGCCCGGAGCGGGTCCTCCTACGAGCAGTACTTC.

The V and J genes are TRBV7-9 and TRBJ2-7, with D unclear. Germline CDR1 reads SEHNR; CDR2 reads FQNEAQ (reference sequence). The length of the CDR3 is 14 residues. V was trimmed by 1 base and J by 2 bases, leaving 9 bases between them. In DNA, the CDR3 is TGTGCCAGCAGCTTAGATGGGTGGACCTACGAGCAGTACTTC. Translated, it gives CASSLDGWTYEQYF.

This clone rates as medium-sized. The chain couples TRBV14 to TRBJ2-1; no clear D. This CDR3 region has 13 residues. Between the trimmed V and J ends, which lost 1 base and 7 bases, there was a span of 8 bases. Germline V lookup: CDR1 SGHDN, CDR2 FVKESK. The CDR3 DNA reads TGTGCCAGCAGCCAAGGGGGTTGGAATGAGCAGTTCTTC. Translating it yields CASSQGGWNEQFF. The variable domain in full, completed from reference TRBV14 and TRBJ2-1, reads EAGVTQFPSHSVIEKGQTVTLRCDPISGHDNLYWYRRVMGKEIKFLLHFVKESKQDESGMPNNRFLAERTGGTYSTLKVQPAELEDSGVYFCASSQGGWNEQFFGPGTRLTVL.

This clone was recorded a few times. The chain has TRBV28 and TRBJ2-7; 9 positions agree with TRBD1. The trim removed 6 bases at V and 4 bases at J, leaving 10 bases unmatched. This CDR3 comprises 15 residues. Germline V CDR1 and CDR2: MDHEN, SYDVKM. CDR3 amino acids: CASSSGTGFRYEQYF. The CDR3, as DNA: TGTGCCAGCAGCTCCGGGACAGGGTTTCGTTACGAGCAGTACTTC.

The chain links TRBV6-2 or TRBV6-3 to TRBJ2-3, with 11 bases fitting TRBD2. The CDR3 is made up of 15 amino acids. CDR1 and CDR2 from the germline V gene are MNHEY and SVGEGT. V was pared by 0 bases and J by 6 bases, with 2 bases of the junction left unmatched. Here the CDR3 DNA reads TGTGCCAGCAGTTACTCGCTAGCGGGGGGTGATACGCAGTATTTT. This translates into CASSYSLAGGDTQYF.

CDR3 sequence (DNA): TGCGCCAGCAGCCTAGGGGACAGGGCCTACGAGCAGTACTTC. This sequence encodes CASSLGDRAYEQYF. The rearrangement joins TRBV5-1 to TRBJ2-7, with 9 bases identical to TRBD1. The junction had 4 bases not matched to a gene; V was cut back by 4 bases and J by 2 bases. The CDR3 extends over 14 amino acids. From germline, CDR1 is SGHRS and CDR2 YFSETQ.

The chain uses TRBV6-1 and TRBJ1-4; D is unclear. Trimming took off 2 bases at V and 0 bases at J, with 28 bases between the two ends. The germline CDR1 and CDR2 sequences are MNHNS and SASEGT. This CDR3 is 22 amino acids long. CDR3 nucleotides: TGTGCCAGCAGTGAACTAGTAAGCAGAGTGCATGCTTCCATTGCAACTAATGAAAAACTGTTTTTT. Translating it yields CASSELVSRVHASIATNEKLFF.

V and J are TRBV6-5 and TRBJ2-5; D assignment may be TRBD1 or TRBD2 (5 bases each). This CDR3 has 12 amino acids. Trimming took off 9 bases at V and 5 bases at J, with 13 bases between the two ends. Germline CDR1 and CDR2: MNHEY and SVGAGI. The CDR3 sequence is CASLGPGETQYF. The CDR3 coding sequence is TGTGCCAGTCTGGGACCTGGGGAGACCCAGTACTTC.

This clone has just one count. This chain links TRBV7-2 with TRBJ1-6, with TRBD1 matching over 7 bases. The CDR3 totals 15 residues. CDR1 and CDR2 (germline): SGHTA, FQGNSA. J was trimmed by 10 bases and V by 1 base; bases with no gene match: 7. In DNA, the CDR3 is TGTGCCAGCAGCTTAGGAGGGGGCTTGTGGTCACCCCTCCACTTT. This gives the protein CASSLGGGLWSPLHF.

The CDR3 region has the DNA TGCAGTGCTAGGAACACCGGGGAGCTGTTTTTT. Protein: CSARNTGELFF. This chain connects TRBV20-1 to TRBJ2-2; no reliable D call. The CDR3 runs 11 residues. The V end was cut by 3 bases, the J end by 1 base, with 0 bases between. The V gene's germline CDR1 is DFQATT and CDR2 SNEGSKA (reference sequence).

The gene calls are TRBV27 and TRBJ1-5; tentative D call: TRBD1 (6 bases). Trimming took 3 bases from V and 2 from J, leaving 14 bases between them. The CDR3 totals 16 residues. Germline assignment: CDR1 MNHEY and CDR2 SMNVEV (reference sequence). The CDR3, as DNA: TGTGCCAGCAGTTTTGAGGGGAGGGGGGGCAATCAGCCCCAGCATTTT. This encodes CASSFEGRGGNQPQHF.

The CDR3 here is CASSQGWTGITTNEKLFF. Written as DNA, the CDR3 is TGCGCCAGCAGCCAAGGTTGGACAGGGATAACAACTAATGAAAAACTGTTTTTT. This sequence joins TRBV4-1 and TRBJ1-4; 8 nucleotides align to TRBD1. This CDR3 comprises 18 residues. Germline CDR1 reads MGHRA; CDR2 reads YSYEKL. V dropped 1 base and J dropped 0; count of bases not matched to a gene: 7.

This chain links TRBV7-9 with TRBJ1-6; the D is unclear. CDR1 and CDR2 from the germline V gene are SEHNR and FQNEAQ (reference sequence). The CDR3 contains 15 residues. Trimming pared 1 base from V and 10 bases from J, leaving 14 bases between. The CDR3 is CASSLGQAVGSPLHF. As DNA, the CDR3 is TGTGCCAGCAGCTTAGGGCAGGCGGTAGGATCACCCCTCCACTTT.